This TCR beta chain was captured in a study of blood T cell repertoires in COVID-19. Background on the study: T cells, B-cell-depleted T cells, or PBMCs provided the cDNA or gDNA that served as material.

Clones were read by immunoSEQ multiplex PCR, and TCRdb kept only the in-frame ones, dropping some. The table includes around 230,000 clones, approximately 83% detected once. The germline gives CDR1 LNHDA, CDR2 SQIVND (reference sequence). This CDR3 contains 16 residues. Trimming stripped 5 bases from V and 0 bases from J, with 14 bases between. This study enrolled people aged about 18 to 100 from about two dozen US geographic areas. Cohort allocation depended upon clinical history that participants reported. This TCR came from a woman aged 40 to 50 with acute COVID-19. The chain combines TRBV19 with TRBJ2-4; D is unclear. Sequenced input: PBMCs or T cells enriched from blood (not recorded which). CDR3 nucleotide sequence: TGTGCCAGTAGTGCCGGAGCGTCTCTAGCCAAAAACATTCAGTACTTC. Protein: CASSAGASLAKNIQYF.